These T cell receptor beta chains were read from a single sample in a study of cytomegalovirus exposure and HLA in healthy donors. Sequencing was performed with immunoSEQ multiplex PCR; in TCRdb, only in-frame clones are kept and a portion is missing. The table has about 120,000 clones, 75% to 85% seen once; the top ten hold 3.5% to 5%. The sample consisted of PBMCs. All receptors come from a man between 25 and 39 years old in good health and CMV-seropositive. The CDR3 runs from the conserved cysteine through the conserved F or W. A D gene is named only where the DNA matches it firmly. The size field is filled for only some rows; it gives once, few, many or a size class.

d_call j_call clone_size v_call cdr3_aa cdr3_nt
NA TRBJ2-7 NA TRBV7-9 CASSFPLPQFYEQYF TGTGCCAGCAGCTTCCCGCTCCCCCAGTTCTACGAGCAGTACTTC
NA TRBJ2-2 NA TRBV5-1 CASSLVAGPNTGELFF TGCGCCAGCAGCTTGGTGGCGGGCCCGAACACCGGGGAGCTGTTTTTT
TRBD1 TRBJ2-3 NA TRBV27 CASSPLGRGPDTQYF TGTGCCAGCAGTCCCCTTGGCAGGGGGCCAGATACGCAGTATTTT
NA TRBJ2-7 NA TRBV29-1 CSVEGISGVEQYF TGCAGCGTTGAAGGTATTAGTGGTGTCGAGCAGTACTTC
NA TRBJ2-7 NA TRBV5-1 CASSLGQNSYEQYF TGCGCCAGCAGCTTGGGACAGAACTCCTACGAGCAGTACTTC
TRBD1 TRBJ1-2 NA TRBV18 CASSPPGQGAVVGYTF TGTGCCAGCTCACCCCCGGGACAGGGGGCTGTGGTTGGCTACACCTTC
NA TRBJ2-7 NA TRBV25-1 CASSVQGYDYEQYF TGTGCCAGCAGTGTACAGGGATATGACTACGAGCAGTACTTC
NA TRBJ1-4 NA TRBV7-9 CASSLAQGRSNEKLFF TGTGCCAGCAGCTTAGCGCAGGGCAGAAGCAATGAAAAACTGTTTTTT
TRBD1 TRBJ1-4 NA TRBV18 CASSRGQGAFEKLFF TGTGCCAGCTCACGTGGACAGGGGGCGTTTGAAAAACTGTTTTTT
NA TRBJ1-3 NA TRBV4-3 CASSQGRVSGNTIYF TGCGCCAGCAGCCAAGGGCGGGTCTCTGGAAACACCATATATTTT
NA TRBJ1-3 NA TRBV10-3 CAISDHLMGGRRNSGNTIYF TGTGCCATCAGTGACCACCTAATGGGGGGACGGCGGAACTCTGGAAACACCATATATTTT
TRBD1 TRBJ1-3 few TRBV4-3 CASSRTGVGNTIYF TGCGCCAGCAGCCGAACAGGGGTGGGAAACACCATATATTTT
NA TRBJ2-7 few TRBV2 CASSEASESLYYEQYF TGTGCCAGCAGTGAGGCTAGCGAGTCTCTATACTACGAGCAGTACTTC
NA TRBJ2-4 NA TRBV5-1 CASSLGPADSQYF TGCGCCAGCAGCTTGGGACCAGCGGACAGTCAGTACTTC
NA TRBJ2-3 NA TRBV28 CASSLLTDTQYF TGTGCCAGCAGTCTCCTGACAGATACGCAGTATTTT
NA TRBJ1-5 NA TRBV7-3 CASSLRHNQPQHF TGTGCCAGCAGCTTACGACACAATCAGCCCCAGCATTTT
TRBD2 TRBJ2-1 NA TRBV4-2 CASSLKREAYNEQFF TGTGCCAGCAGTCTTAAGCGGGAGGCTTACAATGAGCAGTTCTTC
TRBD1 TRBJ2-6 NA TRBV7-3 CASRAGTGFSGANVLTF TGTGCCAGCAGGGCCGGGACAGGTTTCTCTGGGGCCAACGTCCTGACTTTC
TRBD1 TRBJ1-1 NA TRBV19 CATRTGAGAFF TGTGCCACCCGGACAGGGGCTGGCGCTTTCTTT
TRBD1 TRBJ2-3 NA TRBV11-2 CTSSAETGDPTDTQYF TGTACCAGCAGCGCGGAAACAGGGGACCCCACAGATACGCAGTATTTT
NA TRBJ2-2 NA TRBV4-3 CASSQVTGPPGELFF TGCGCCAGCAGCCAGGTCACAGGGCCTCCGGGGGAGCTGTTTTTT
NA TRBJ2-7 NA TRBV4-1 CASSPPFGEQYF TGCGCCAGCAGCCCCCCTTTCGGCGAGCAGTACTTC
TRBD1 TRBJ1-4 NA TRBV5-1 CASSLGGSGEKLFF TGCGCCAGCAGCCTAGGGGGCAGTGGTGAAAAACTGTTTTTT
TRBD2 TRBJ2-5 NA TRBV5-1 CASSEASGGNGETQYF TGCGCCAGCAGCGAGGCTAGCGGGGGGAATGGGGAGACCCAGTACTTC
NA TRBJ1-1 NA TRBV27 CASSLSIAGEAFF TGTGCCAGCAGTTTATCGATTGCAGGGGAAGCTTTCTTT
NA TRBJ1-1 NA TRBV7-9 CASSPRWGTSEAFF TGTGCCAGCAGCCCTAGATGGGGGACATCAGAAGCTTTCTTT
TRBD2 TRBJ2-4 once TRBV28 CASSWGGERNSQYF TGTGCCAGCAGTTGGGGGGGGGAAAGAAACAGTCAGTACTTC
NA TRBJ1-3 NA TRBV30 CAWSLGSLGHGNTIYF TGTGCCTGGAGTCTCGGCTCATTGGGACATGGAAACACCATATATTTT
NA TRBJ2-1 NA TRBV2 CASFIYNEQFF TGTGCCAGTTTTATCTACAATGAGCAGTTCTTC
NA TRBJ2-1 NA TRBV4-1 CASSTSGRGRRNEQFF TGCGCCAGCAGCACCTCGGGCAGGGGGAGGAGGAATGAGCAGTTCTTC
NA TRBJ2-3 NA TRBV6-1 CAAGGPGTDTQYF TGTGCCGCCGGGGGGCCTGGCACAGATACGCAGTATTTT
NA TRBJ1-3 NA TRBV4-3 CASSLLADASSGNTIYF TGCGCCAGCAGCCTCCTAGCGGACGCAAGCTCTGGAAACACCATATATTTT
NA TRBJ2-2 NA TRBV9 CASSVHRGGGTGELFF TGTGCCAGCAGCGTACACAGGGGCGGGGGGACCGGGGAGCTGTTTTTT
TRBD2 TRBJ2-5 few TRBV4-2 CASSQPGLAGVQETQYF TGTGCCAGCAGCCAACCGGGACTAGCGGGGGTCCAAGAGACCCAGTACTTC
NA TRBJ2-3 few TRBV9 CASSVGGVIDTQYF TGTGCCAGCAGCGTAGGGGGGGTGATAGATACGCAGTATTTT
TRBD1 TRBJ1-2 NA TRBV9 CASSAGTGLTAAYGYTF TGTGCCAGCAGCGCAGGGACAGGCCTAACCGCGGCCTATGGCTACACCTTC
NA TRBJ2-2 NA TRBV7-6 CASSSLAGATNTGELFF TGTGCCAGCAGCTCCTTGGCAGGGGCGACGAACACCGGGGAGCTGTTTTTT
TRBD1 TRBJ1-1 once TRBV6-5 CASSYSGQGDTEAFF TGTGCCAGCAGTTACTCGGGACAGGGTGACACTGAAGCTTTCTTT
TRBD2 TRBJ2-1 NA TRBV10-3 CAISGREGWSEQFF TGTGCCATCAGTGGACGGGAGGGGTGGAGTGAGCAGTTCTTC
NA TRBJ1-1 NA TRBV5-4 CASSLGAHMNTEAFF TGTGCCAGCAGCTTGGGAGCGCACATGAACACTGAAGCTTTCTTT
NA TRBJ1-2 once TRBV7-9 CASSKRTLRHTANYGYTF TGTGCCAGCAGCAAACGGACTTTACGGCACACCGCAAACTATGGCTACACCTTC
NA TRBJ1-5 few TRBV19 CASSTPGQGGNQPQHF TGTGCCAGTAGTACCCCCGGGCAGGGTGGGAATCAGCCCCAGCATTTT
TRBD2 TRBJ2-1 few TRBV5-1 CASSQTGGDNEQFF TGCGCCAGCAGCCAGACGGGGGGGGACAATGAGCAGTTCTTC
NA TRBJ1-4 NA TRBV6-5 CASREGSTAKLFF TGTGCCAGCAGGGAGGGTTCTACGGCGAAACTGTTTTTT
TRBD2 TRBJ2-3 NA TRBV27 CASSWGGYNEYF TGTGCCAGCAGTTGGGGGGGGTACAACGAGTATTTT
TRBD1 TRBJ1-1 NA TRBV9 CASSVWGQGANTEAFF TGTGCCAGCAGCGTATGGGGACAGGGGGCGAACACTGAAGCTTTCTTT
TRBD2 TRBJ2-2 few TRBV4-1 CASSQDILAGTTGELFF TGCGCCAGCAGCCAAGATATTCTAGCGGGAACCACCGGGGAGCTGTTTTTT
TRBD1 TRBJ1-5 NA TRBV5-6 CASSLAGTGDQPQHF TGTGCCAGCAGCTTAGCCGGGACAGGGGATCAGCCCCAGCATTTT
TRBD1 TRBJ1-2 NA TRBV2 CASSDRGRFDGYTF TGTGCCAGCAGTGACAGGGGGCGGTTTGATGGCTACACCTTC
NA TRBJ2-7 NA TRBV7-2 CASSPDRRLEQYF TGTGCCAGCAGCCCCGACAGGCGCCTCGAGCAGTACTTC
NA TRBJ1-1 NA TRBV5-6 CASSPMGGFDTEAFF TGTGCCAGCAGCCCTATGGGAGGGTTCGACACTGAAGCTTTCTTT
NA TRBJ2-1 NA TRBV6-4 CASSPGRLAREQFF TGTGCCAGCAGTCCCGGGCGGCTAGCGAGGGAGCAGTTCTTC
TRBD1 TRBJ1-6 NA TRBV7-2 CASRSGQGAVRGNSPLHF TGTGCCAGCAGGTCCGGGCAGGGGGCGGTGAGAGGCAATTCACCCCTCCACTTT
NA TRBJ2-4 few TRBV4-2 CASSQVISQAGNSQYF TGTGCCAGCAGCCAAGTCATATCACAGGCTGGGAACAGTCAGTACTTC
NA TRBJ2-3 NA TRBV10-3 CAISERNLRADTQYF TGTGCCATCAGTGAGAGGAACCTGCGGGCAGATACGCAGTATTTT
NA TRBJ2-2 NA TRBV5-1 CASSRQAGANTGELFF TGCGCCAGCAGCCGGCAGGCGGGGGCAAACACCGGGGAGCTGTTTTTT
TRBD1 TRBJ1-1 NA TRBV9 CASSVADRANTEAFF TGTGCCAGCAGCGTAGCCGACAGGGCGAACACTGAAGCTTTCTTT
TRBD2 TRBJ2-5 few TRBV11-3 CASSPTGTSGGAQNF TGTGCCAGCAGCCCCACCGGGACTAGCGGGGGGGCTCAGAACTTC
NA TRBJ2-7 NA TRBV28 CASKAPYFDSPYEQYF TGTGCCAGCAAGGCACCCTACTTCGACAGCCCCTACGAGCAGTACTTC